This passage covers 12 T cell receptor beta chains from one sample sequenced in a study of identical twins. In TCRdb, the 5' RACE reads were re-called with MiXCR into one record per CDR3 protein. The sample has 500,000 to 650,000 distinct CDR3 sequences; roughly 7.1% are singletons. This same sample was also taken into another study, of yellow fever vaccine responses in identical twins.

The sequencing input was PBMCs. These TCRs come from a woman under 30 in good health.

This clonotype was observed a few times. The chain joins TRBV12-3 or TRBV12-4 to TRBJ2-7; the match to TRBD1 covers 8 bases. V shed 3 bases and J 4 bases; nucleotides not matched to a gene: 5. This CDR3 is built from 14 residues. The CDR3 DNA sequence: TGTGCCAGCAGTTTGGACAGGGTAAAGTACGAGCAGTACTTC. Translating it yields CASSLDRVKYEQYF.

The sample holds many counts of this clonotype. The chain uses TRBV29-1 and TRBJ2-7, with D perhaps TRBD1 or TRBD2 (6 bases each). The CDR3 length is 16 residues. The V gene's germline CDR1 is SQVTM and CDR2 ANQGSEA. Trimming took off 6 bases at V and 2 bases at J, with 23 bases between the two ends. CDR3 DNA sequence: TGCAGCGTGGGGGGACAACCTAAAAGGGGGACCTACGAGCAGTACTTC. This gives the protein CSVGGQPKRGTYEQYF.

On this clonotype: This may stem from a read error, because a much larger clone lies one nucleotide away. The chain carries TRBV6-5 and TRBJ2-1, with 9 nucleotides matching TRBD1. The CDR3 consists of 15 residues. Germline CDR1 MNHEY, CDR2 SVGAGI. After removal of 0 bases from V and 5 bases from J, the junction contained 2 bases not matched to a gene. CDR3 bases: TGTGCCAGCAGTTACTCCAGGACAGGGGACAATGAGCAGTTCTTC. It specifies CASSYSRTGDNEQFF.

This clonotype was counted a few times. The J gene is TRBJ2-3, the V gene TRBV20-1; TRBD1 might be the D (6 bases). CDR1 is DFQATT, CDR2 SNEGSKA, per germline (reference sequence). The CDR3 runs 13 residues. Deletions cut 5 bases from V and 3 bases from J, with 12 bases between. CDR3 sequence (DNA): TGCAGTGCTGGGGGAAGGGGGACAGATACGCAGTATTTT. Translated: CSAGGRGTDTQYF.

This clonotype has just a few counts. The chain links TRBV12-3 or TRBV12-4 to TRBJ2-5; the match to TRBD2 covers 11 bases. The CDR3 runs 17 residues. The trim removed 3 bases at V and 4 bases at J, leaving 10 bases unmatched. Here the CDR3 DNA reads TGTGCCAGCAGTTTTGGGGCTAGCGGGGGGTTCGGAGAGACCCAGTACTTC. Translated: CASSFGASGGFGETQYF.

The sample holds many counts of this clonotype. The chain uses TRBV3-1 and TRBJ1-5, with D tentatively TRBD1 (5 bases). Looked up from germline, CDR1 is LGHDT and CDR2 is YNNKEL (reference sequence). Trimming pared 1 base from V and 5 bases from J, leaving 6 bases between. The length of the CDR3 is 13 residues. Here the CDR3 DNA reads TGTGCCAGCAGCCAAGCCAGGGATCAGCCCCAGCATTTT. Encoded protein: CASSQARDQPQHF.

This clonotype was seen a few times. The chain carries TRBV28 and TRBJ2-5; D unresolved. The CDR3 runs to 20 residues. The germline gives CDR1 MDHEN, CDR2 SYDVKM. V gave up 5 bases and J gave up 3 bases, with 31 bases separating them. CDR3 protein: CASSTDSVSYNRLEKETQYF. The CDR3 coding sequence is TGTGCCAGCAGTACGGATTCCGTAAGCTACAACCGACTCGAGAAAGAGACCCAGTACTTC.

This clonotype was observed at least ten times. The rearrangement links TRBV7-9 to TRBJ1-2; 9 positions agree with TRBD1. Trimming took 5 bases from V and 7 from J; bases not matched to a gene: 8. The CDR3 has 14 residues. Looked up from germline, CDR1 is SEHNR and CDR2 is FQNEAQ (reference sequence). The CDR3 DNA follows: TGTGCCAGCAGCGAGCGGGACAGGGTTCGTGGCTACACCTTC. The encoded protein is CASSERDRVRGYTF.

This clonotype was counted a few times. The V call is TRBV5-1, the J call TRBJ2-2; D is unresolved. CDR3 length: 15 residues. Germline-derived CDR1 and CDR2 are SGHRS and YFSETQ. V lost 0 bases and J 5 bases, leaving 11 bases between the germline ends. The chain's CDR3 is CASSLAAGGTGELFF. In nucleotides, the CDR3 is TGCGCCAGCAGCTTGGCGGCCGGTGGTACCGGGGAGCTGTTTTTT. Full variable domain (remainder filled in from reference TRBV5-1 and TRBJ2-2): KAGVTQTPRYLIKTRGQQVTLSCSPISGHRSVSWYQQTPGQGLQFLFEYFSETQRNKGNFPGRFSGRQFSNSRSEMNVSTLELGDSALYLCASSLAAGGTGELFFGEGSRLTVL.

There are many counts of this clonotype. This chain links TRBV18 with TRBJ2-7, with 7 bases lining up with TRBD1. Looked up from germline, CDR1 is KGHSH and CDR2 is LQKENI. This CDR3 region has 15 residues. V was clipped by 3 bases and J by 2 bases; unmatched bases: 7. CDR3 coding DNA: TGTGCCAGCTCACCTCCCTCCGGGACAGCCTACGAGCAGTACTTC. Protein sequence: CASSPPSGTAYEQYF.

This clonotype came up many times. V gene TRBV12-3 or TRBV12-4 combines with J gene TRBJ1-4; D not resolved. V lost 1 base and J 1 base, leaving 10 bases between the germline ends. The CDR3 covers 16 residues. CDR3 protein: CASSLDSPRTNEKLFF. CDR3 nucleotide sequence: TGTGCCAGCAGTTTAGATAGCCCCAGAACTAATGAAAAACTGTTTTTT.

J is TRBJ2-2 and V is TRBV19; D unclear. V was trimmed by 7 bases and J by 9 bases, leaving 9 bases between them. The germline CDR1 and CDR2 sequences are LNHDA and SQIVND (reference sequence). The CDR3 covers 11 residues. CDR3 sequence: CASTDRRELFF. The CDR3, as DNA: TGTGCCAGTACGGATCGGCGGGAGCTGTTTTTT. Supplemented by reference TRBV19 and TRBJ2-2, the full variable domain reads DGGITQSPKYLFRKEGQNVTLSCEQNLNHDAMYWYRQDPGQGLRLIYYSQIVNDFQKGDIAEGYSVSREKKESFPLTVTSAQKNPTAFYLCASTDRRELFFGEGSRLTVL.